The T cell receptor (beta chain) under discussion was sequenced for a study of vaccination effects on CD4 cells after COVID-19. Subsequent to a culture period of around eleven days, CD4+ T cells were isolated. Either the BNT162b2 or mRNA-1273 vaccine was given to participants in two doses. Study results and caveats: Late after vaccination, infection- and vaccine-induced clones showed marked clonal contraction.

This CDR3 is built from 12 residues. Details on this clone: Its antigen is currently unknown.

The protocol was immunoSEQ multiplex PCR, while the TCRdb copy is restricted to in-frame clones and leaves out a portion. The repertoire has more than 55,000 clones, under 85% of them found once; the top ten carry around 4%. The material was CD4+ T cells from PBMCs cultured without peptide, obtained after COVID-19 vaccination. The clonotype originates from a human donor who received a COVID-19 vaccine. The chain uses TRBV1 and TRBJ2-5; TRBD2 is taken as the D call from the table, unchecked against the DNA. TRBV1 is shown as a pseudogene. This CDR3 reads CTSSPSGETQYF. As DNA, the CDR3 is TGCACCAGCAGCCCTAGCGGAGAGACCCAGTACTTC.